The entry that follows covers one T cell receptor beta chain sequence. Source study methods: Scientists estimated how many nucleated cells there were by amplifying reference gene primers. Clones were read by immunoSEQ multiplex PCR, and TCRdb kept only the in-frame ones, dropping some. The V and J calls and clone size come from that table; D and trimming were worked out from the DNA. The sample shows 120,000 to 150,000 clones, approximately 89% of them seen only once. The entry originates in a study of blood T cell repertoires in COVID-19. Study-wide context: Donors in the United States, Italy and Spain gave samples during acute or convalescent COVID-19. T cells, B-cell-depleted T cells, or PBMCs provided the cDNA or gDNA that served as material.

V lost 0 bases to trimming and J lost 4 bases, with 13 bases between them. Germline assignment: CDR1 SGHDT and CDR2 YYEEEE. This CDR3 region has 15 residues. The chain couples TRBV5-6 to TRBJ2-5; D is possibly TRBD2 (7 bases). The sample taken for sequencing was peripheral blood. The clonotype comes from a human donor in a cohort sampled during active COVID-19. Here the CDR3 DNA reads TGTGCCAGCAGCTTGGTCGGGGGGCGCCGAGAGACCCAGTACTTC. Translation: CASSLVGGRRETQYF.